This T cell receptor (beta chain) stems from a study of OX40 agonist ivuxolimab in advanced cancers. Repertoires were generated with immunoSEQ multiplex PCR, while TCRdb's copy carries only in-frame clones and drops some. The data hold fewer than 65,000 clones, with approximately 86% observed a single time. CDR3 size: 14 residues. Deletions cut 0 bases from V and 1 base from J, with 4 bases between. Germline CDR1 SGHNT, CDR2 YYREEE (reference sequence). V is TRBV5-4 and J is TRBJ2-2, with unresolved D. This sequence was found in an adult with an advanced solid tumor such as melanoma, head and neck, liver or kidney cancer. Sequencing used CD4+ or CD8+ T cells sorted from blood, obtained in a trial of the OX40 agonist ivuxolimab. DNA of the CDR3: TGTGCCAGCAGCTTGGGAGGGAACACCGGGGAGCTGTTTTTT. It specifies CASSLGGNTGELFF.